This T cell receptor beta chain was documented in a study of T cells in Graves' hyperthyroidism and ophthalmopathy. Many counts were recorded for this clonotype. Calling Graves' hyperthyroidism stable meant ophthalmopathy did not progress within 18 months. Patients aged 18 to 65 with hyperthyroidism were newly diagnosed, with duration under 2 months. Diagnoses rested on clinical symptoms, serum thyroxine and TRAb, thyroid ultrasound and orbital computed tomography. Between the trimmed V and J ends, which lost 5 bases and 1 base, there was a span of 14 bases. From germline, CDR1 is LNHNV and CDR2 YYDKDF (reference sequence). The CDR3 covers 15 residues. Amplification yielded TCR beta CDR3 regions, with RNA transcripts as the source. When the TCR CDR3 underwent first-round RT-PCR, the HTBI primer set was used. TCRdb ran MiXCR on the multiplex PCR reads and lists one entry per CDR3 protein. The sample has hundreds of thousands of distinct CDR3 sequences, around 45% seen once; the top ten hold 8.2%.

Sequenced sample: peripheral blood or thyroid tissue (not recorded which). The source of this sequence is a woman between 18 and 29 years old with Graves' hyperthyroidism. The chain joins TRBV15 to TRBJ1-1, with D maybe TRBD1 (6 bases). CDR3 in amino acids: CATSQGGNRNTEAFF. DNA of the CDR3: TGTGCCACCAGCCAAGGGGGGAACAGGAACACTGAAGCTTTCTTT.